The entry that follows covers one TCR beta chain sequence. Its target antigen remains unknown. Base qualities are not recorded, but no much larger clone differs from it by a single base. Each clonotype received, on average, around 10x coverage in deep resolution sequencing performed on a MiSeq, where the target depth lay between 1 in 1 million and 1 in 200,000 T cells. The immunoSEQ hsTCRB Kit was used to generate TCR beta libraries. As for the original processing: Data were analyzed with ImmunoSEQ Data Assistant and ImmunoSEQ Analyzer, with V, D and J genes assigned per IMGT definitions. Clonality was computed as one minus normalized Shannon entropy of productive rearrangement frequencies, ranging from 0 to 1. Only overrepresented clonotypes making up at least 0.05% of each patient's repertoire were included in the public clonotype analysis. Repertoires from thirteen age-matched healthy donors in immuneACCESS were used as clonality controls. Entries here come from immuneACCESS through TCRdb and include only in-frame sequences with V and J called. Some clones fail to appear in such tables; in the studies checked, an unresolved V gene covers under half of the shortfall, and the cause of the remainder is unknown. The D gene and trimming were derived from the DNA, and the V and J assignments and clone size from that table. The sample table shows about 310,000 clones, and around four fifths are seen once. Approximately 7% of the sample goes to the ten largest clones.

For TCR beta library preparation, roughly 2 micrograms of genomic DNA were extracted from the cryopreserved PBMCs. High-throughput TCR beta sequencing was performed on longitudinal blood samples from CLL patients receiving ibrutinib monotherapy. The patients took part in an open-label, single-center phase 2 trial of ibrutinib monotherapy. The data were obtained in a study of cytotoxic CD8 clonotypes in ibrutinib-treated CLL (dated by TCRdb to 2020 to 2023). Broadly, across the study: The cohort included roughly 15 treatment-naive and roughly 10 relapsed/refractory patients; some 18 were IGHV unmutated. Partial responses were observed in about 24 patients and complete responses in 2; after a median follow-up of roughly 62 months, remission was maintained in 14 patients and progression was observed in about twelve. The response samples were drawn at a median of roughly twelve months into treatment, with a range of roughly 6 to 40 months. Samples averaged around 280,000 productive templates and approximately 100,000 productive rearrangements. Longitudinal samples were available for about 30% of the 86 trial participants. Cryopreserved peripheral blood mononuclear cells were collected before treatment, at response, and at either disease progression or sustained remission. On the study overall, not on this receptor specifically: Public clonotypes were found to be uncommon and were observed to contract or remain stable during treatment; the increase in clonality was shown to reflect expansion of private clonotypes at ibrutinib response. Baseline clonality exceeded that of age-matched healthy donors and correlated strongly with circulating CD8+ T-cell counts. Clonality increased at ibrutinib response, stayed stable in sustained remission, and fell back toward baseline at progression. Sampling times were not matched between sustained-remission and progressing patients, and lymph node repertoires were not studied.

Measured from the cysteine to the phenylalanine, the CDR3 is 12 residues long. The DNA shown is the 36-base CDR3, in frame from base 1. As encoded in the germline V gene (reference sequence), CDR1 is MNHEY while CDR2 is SMNVEV. Trimming costs V 2 bases and J 7 bases, and their ends lie 5 bases apart. This TCR was recovered from a human donor with chronic lymphocytic leukemia. The chain was built from TRBV27 and TRBJ2-2, with the D gene not clear enough to name. Sample: PBMCs, taken before ibrutinib treatment. The CDR3 region: CASSLRFGELFF. The bases read TGTGCCAGCAGTTTAAGGTTCGGGGAGCTGTTTTTT.